This TCR beta chain was found in a study of blood T cell repertoires in COVID-19. This CDR3 contains 15 residues. Germline V lookup: CDR1 SGHRS, CDR2 YFSETQ. V was clipped by 9 bases and J by 2 bases, with 19 bases between them. TCRdb's table, derived via immunoSEQ multiplex PCR, lists solely in-frame clones and lacks some. This table has 190,000 or so clones, about nine tenths appearing once. Material: peripheral blood. The TCR comes from a man in his forties with acute or convalescent COVID-19. This sequence joins TRBV5-1 and TRBJ2-3, with D maybe TRBD2 (7 bases). DNA for the CDR3: TGCGCCACCCGTTTCGGCGGGGGCCTCACAGATACGCAGTATTTT. Its protein is CATRFGGGLTDTQYF.